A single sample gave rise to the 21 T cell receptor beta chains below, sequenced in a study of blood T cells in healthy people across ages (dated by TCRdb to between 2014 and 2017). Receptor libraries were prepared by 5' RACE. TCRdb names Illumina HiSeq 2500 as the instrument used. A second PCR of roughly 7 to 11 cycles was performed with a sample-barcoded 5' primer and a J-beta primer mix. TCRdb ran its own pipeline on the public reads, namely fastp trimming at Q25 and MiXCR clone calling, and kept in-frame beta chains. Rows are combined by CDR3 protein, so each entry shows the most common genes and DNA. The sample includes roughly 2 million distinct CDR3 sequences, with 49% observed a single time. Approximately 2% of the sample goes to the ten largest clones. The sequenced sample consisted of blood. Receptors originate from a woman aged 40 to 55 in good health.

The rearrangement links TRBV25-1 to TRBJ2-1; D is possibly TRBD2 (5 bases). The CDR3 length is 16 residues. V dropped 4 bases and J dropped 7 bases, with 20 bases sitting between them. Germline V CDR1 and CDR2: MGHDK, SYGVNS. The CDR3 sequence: CASSGPGEWNQNEQFF. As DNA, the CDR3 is TGTGCCAGCAGTGGCCCTGGGGAGTGGAACCAAAATGAGCAGTTCTTC.

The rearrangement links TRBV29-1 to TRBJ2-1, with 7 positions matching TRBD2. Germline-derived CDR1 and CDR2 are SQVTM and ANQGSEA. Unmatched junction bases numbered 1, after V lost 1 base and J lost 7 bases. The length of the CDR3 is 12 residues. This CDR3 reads CSVEGLANEQFF. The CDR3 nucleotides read TGCAGCGTTGAAGGACTAGCTAATGAGCAGTTCTTC.

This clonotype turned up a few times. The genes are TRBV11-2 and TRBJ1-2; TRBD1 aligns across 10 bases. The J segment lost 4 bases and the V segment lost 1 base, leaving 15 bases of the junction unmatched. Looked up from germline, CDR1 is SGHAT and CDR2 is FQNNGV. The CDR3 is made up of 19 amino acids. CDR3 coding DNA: TGTGCCAGCAGCTTAGTGCCCGGGGGCTCCGGGACAGGGGCCTATGGCTACACCTTC. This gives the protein CASSLVPGGSGTGAYGYTF.

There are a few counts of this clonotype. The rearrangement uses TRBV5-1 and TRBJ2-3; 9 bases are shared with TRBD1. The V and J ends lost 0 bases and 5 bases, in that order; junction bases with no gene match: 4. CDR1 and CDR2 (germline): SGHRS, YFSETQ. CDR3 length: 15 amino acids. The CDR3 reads CASSLGTGAGDTQYF. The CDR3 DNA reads TGCGCCAGCAGCTTGGGGACAGGGGCCGGAGATACGCAGTATTTT.

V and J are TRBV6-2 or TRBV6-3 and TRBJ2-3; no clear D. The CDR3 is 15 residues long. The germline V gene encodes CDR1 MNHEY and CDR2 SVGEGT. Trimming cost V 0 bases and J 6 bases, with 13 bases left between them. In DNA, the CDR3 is TGTGCCAGCAGTTACTCGGCAGCTATTCGGGATACGCAGTATTTT. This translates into CASSYSAAIRDTQYF.

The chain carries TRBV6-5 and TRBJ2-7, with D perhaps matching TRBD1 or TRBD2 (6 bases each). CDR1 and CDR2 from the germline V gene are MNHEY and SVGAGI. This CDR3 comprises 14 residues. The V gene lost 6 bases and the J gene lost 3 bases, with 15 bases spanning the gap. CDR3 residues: CASRQGLEGYEQYF. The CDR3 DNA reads TGTGCCAGCAGACAGGGACTGGAGGGCTACGAGCAGTACTTC.

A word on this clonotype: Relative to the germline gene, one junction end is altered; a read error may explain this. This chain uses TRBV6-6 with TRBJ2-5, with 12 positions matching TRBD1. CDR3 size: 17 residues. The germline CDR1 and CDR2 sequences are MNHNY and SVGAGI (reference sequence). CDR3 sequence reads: CASSHSSGTGGINEQYF. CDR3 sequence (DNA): TGTGCCAGCAGTCACTCATCCGGGACAGGGGGCATCAATGAGCAGTACTTC.

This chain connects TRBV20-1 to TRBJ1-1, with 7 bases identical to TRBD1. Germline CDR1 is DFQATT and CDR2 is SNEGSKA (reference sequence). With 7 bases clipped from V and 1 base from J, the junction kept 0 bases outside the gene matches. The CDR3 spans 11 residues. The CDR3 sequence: CSGQGNTEAFF. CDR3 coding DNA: TGCAGTGGACAGGGGAACACTGAAGCTTTCTTT.

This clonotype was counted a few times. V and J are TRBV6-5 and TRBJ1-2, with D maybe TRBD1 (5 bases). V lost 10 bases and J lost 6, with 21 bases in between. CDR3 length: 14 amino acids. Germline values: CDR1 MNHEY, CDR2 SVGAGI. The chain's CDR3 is CATGRDFVIDGYTF. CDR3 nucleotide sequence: TGTGCCACCGGTCGGGACTTTGTCATAGATGGCTACACCTTC.

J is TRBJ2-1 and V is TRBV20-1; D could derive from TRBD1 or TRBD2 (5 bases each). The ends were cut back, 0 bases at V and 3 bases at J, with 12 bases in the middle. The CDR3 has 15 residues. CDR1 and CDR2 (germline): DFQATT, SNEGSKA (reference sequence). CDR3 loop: CSARDVGVSYNEQFF. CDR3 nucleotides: TGCAGTGCTAGAGATGTGGGGGTTAGCTACAATGAGCAGTTCTTC.

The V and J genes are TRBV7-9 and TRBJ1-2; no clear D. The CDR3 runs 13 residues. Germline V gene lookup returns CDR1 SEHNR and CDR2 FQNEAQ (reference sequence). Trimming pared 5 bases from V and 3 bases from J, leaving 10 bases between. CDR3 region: CASSIRPDYGYTF. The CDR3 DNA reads TGTGCCAGCAGCATACGGCCCGACTATGGCTACACCTTC. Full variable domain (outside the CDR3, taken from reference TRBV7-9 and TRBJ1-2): DTGVSQNPRHKITKRGQNVTFRCDPISEHNRLYWYRQTLGQGPEFLTYFQNEAQLEKSRLLSDRFSAERPKGSFSTLEIQRTEQGDSAMYLCASSIRPDYGYTFGSGTRLTVV.

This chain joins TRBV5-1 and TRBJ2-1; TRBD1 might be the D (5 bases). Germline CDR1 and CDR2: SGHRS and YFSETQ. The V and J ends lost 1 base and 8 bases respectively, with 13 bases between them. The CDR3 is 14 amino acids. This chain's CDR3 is CASSLYRPGHEQFF. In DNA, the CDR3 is TGCGCCAGCAGCTTGTATCGACCAGGGCATGAGCAGTTCTTC.

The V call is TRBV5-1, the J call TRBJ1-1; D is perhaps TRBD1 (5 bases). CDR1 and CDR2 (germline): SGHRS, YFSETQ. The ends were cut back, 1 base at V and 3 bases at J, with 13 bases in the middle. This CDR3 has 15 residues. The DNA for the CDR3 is TGCGCCAGCAGCTTGCCGACAGTGGGGGACACTGAAGCTTTCTTT. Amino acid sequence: CASSLPTVGDTEAFF. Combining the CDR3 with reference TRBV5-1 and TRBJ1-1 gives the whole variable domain KAGVTQTPRYLIKTRGQQVTLSCSPISGHRSVSWYQQTPGQGLQFLFEYFSETQRNKGNFPGRFSGRQFSNSRSEMNVSTLELGDSALYLCASSLPTVGDTEAFFGQGTRLTVV.

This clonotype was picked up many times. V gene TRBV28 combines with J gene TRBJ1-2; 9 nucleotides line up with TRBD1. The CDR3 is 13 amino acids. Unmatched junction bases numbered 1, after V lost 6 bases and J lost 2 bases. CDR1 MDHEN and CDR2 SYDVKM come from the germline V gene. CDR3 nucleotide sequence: TGTGCCAGCAGGGGGACAGGGAACTATGGCTACACCTTC. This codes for CASRGTGNYGYTF.

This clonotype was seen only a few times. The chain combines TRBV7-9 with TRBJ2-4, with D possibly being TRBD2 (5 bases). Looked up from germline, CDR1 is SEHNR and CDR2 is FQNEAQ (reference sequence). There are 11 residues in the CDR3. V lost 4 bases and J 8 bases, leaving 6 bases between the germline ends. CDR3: CASSYSDIQYF. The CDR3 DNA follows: TGTGCCAGCAGCTATAGCGACATTCAGTACTTC.

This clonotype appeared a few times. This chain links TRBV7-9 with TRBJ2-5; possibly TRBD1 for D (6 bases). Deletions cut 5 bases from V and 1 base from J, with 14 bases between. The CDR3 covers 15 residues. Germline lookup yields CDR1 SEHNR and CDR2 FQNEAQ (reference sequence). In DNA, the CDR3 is TGTGCCAGCAGCCGGGGACAATCATCCCAAGAGACCCAGTACTTC. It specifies CASSRGQSSQETQYF.

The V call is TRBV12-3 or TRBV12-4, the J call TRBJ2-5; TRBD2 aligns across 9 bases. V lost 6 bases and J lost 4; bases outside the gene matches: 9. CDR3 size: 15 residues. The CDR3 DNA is TGTGCCAGCAGGCCTAGCGGGGCGGGGAGAGAGACCCAGTACTTC. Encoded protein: CASRPSGAGRETQYF.

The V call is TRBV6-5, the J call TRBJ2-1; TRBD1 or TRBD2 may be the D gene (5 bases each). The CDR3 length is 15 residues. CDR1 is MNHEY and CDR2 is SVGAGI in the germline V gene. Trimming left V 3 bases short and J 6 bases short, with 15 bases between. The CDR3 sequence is CASSYFLGAFNEQFF. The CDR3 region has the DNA TGTGCCAGCAGTTATTTTCTCGGGGCGTTCAATGAGCAGTTCTTC.

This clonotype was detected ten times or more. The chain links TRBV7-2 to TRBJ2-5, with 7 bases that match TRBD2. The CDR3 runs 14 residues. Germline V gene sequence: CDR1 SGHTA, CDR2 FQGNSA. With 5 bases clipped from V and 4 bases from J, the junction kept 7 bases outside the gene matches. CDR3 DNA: TGTGCCAGCAGCCCCGGGGGGATTCGAGAGACCCAGTACTTC. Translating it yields CASSPGGIRETQYF.

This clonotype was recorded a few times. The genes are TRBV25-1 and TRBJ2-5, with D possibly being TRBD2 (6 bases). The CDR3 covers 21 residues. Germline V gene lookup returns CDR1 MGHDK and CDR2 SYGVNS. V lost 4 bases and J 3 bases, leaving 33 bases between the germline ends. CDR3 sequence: CASSVPPAGSGSGKQKETQYF. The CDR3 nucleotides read TGTGCCAGCAGTGTCCCACCTGCGGGATCGGGAAGTGGTAAACAAAAAGAGACCCAGTACTTC.

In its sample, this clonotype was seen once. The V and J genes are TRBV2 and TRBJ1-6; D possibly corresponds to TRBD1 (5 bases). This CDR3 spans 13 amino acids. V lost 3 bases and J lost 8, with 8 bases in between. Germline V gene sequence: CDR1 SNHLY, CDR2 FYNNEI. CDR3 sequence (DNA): TGTGCCAGCAGTGAGGGGGTGGATTCACCCCTCCACTTT. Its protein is CASSEGVDSPLHF. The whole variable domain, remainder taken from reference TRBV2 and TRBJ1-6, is EPEVTQTPSHQVTQMGQEVILRCVPISNHLYFYWYRQILGQKVEFLVSFYNNEISEKSEIFDDQFSVERPDGSNFTLKIRSTKLEDSAMYFCASSEGVDSPLHFGNGTRLTVT.